The following is a TCR beta chain sequence with its context. The germline V gene encodes CDR1 KGHSH and CDR2 LQKENI. The CDR3 totals 13 residues. The V end was cut by 4 bases, the J end by 2 bases, with 8 bases between. This entry comes from a study of control samples from healthy donors and cancer patients. Using immunoSEQ multiplex PCR, the repertoire was profiled, and TCRdb retains in-frame clones only, with some absent. The table has 90,000 to 100,000 clones, about 79% seen once; the top ten hold about 10%. Sequencing was performed on blood. This clonotype was sampled from a woman aged 25 to 39 in good health. This chain uses TRBV18 with TRBJ1-1, with D perhaps matching TRBD1 (6 bases). The DNA of the CDR3 is TGTGCCAGCTCACGGGACAAAAACACTGAAGCTTTCTTT. This encodes CASSRDKNTEAFF. Together with reference TRBV18 and TRBJ1-1, the CDR3 gives the full variable domain: NAGVMQNPRHLVRRRGQEARLRCSPMKGHSHVYWYRQLPEEGLKFMVYLQKENIIDESGMPKERFSAEFPKEGPSILRIQQVVRGDSAAYFCASSRDKNTEAFFGQGTRLTVV.